This record concerns one T cell receptor beta chain sequence. The data were produced by immunoSEQ multiplex PCR, yet TCRdb's version contains in-frame clones alone and is incomplete. The sample has roughly 120,000 clones; roughly nine tenths are singletons. The data originate from a study of cytomegalovirus exposure and HLA in healthy donors. In germline, CDR1 is SGHRS, CDR2 YFSETQ. The V gene end was trimmed by 4 bases and the J gene end by 2 bases; junction bases not matched to a gene: 4. The CDR3 runs to 15 residues. The chain employs TRBV5-1 and TRBJ1-3, with 9 bases aligning to TRBD1. The sample consisted of PBMCs. The TCR was taken from a man aged 18 to 29 in good health and CMV-seropositive. CDR3 protein: CASSGRTGAGNTIYF. The CDR3 coding sequence is TGCGCCAGCAGCGGCAGGACAGGGGCTGGAAACACCATATATTTT.